This TCR beta chain stems from a study of shared clonotypes between healthy human individuals. This clone was seen more than once but under ten times. Its antigen is unidentified. Original methodology: ImmunoSEQ yielded junction-only sequences lacking quality scores, so filtering differed. Profiled with immunoSEQ multiplex PCR; TCRdb holds only in-frame clones, not every one. Clone size and the V and J calls come from that table; the DNA yielded D and trimming. The sample lists 400,000 to 600,000 clones; more than 75% were seen once. Overall study findings and caveats: The donor pool, a small one, limited the genetic and exposure-history diversity represented.

Donors had no recently reported acute infections or vaccinations and were HIV-negative. When samples were unsorted, 75 million to 95 million PBMCs were used for genomic DNA. The sequence was obtained from a woman in her 40s in good health. Some clones in this sample may be carry-over from other donors' samples. The sequenced material came from PBMCs.

The CDR3 DNA is TGTGCCAGCAGTTGGTATAAGCGCGAAGGGGAGACCCAGTACTTC. It translates to CASSWYKREGETQYF. The rearrangement uses TRBV28 and TRBJ2-5; D remains unclear. V lost 4 bases, J lost 5 bases, and 17 bases lay in between. The CDR3 loop spans 15 amino acids. Germline V lookup: CDR1 MDHEN, CDR2 SYDVKM.